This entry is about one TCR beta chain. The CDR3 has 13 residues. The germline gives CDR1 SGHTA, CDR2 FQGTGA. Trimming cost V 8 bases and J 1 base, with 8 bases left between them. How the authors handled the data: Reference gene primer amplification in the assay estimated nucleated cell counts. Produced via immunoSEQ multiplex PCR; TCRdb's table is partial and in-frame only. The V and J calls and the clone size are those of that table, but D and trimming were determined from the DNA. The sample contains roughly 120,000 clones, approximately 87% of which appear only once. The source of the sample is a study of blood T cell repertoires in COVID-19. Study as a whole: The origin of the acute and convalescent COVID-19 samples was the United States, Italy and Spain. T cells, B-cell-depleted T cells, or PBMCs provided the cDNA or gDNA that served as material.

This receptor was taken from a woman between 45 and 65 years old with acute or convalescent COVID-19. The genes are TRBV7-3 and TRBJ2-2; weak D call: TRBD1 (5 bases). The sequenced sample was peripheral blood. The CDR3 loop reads CASADRNTGELFF. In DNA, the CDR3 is TGTGCCAGCGCAGACAGGAACACCGGGGAGCTGTTTTTT.